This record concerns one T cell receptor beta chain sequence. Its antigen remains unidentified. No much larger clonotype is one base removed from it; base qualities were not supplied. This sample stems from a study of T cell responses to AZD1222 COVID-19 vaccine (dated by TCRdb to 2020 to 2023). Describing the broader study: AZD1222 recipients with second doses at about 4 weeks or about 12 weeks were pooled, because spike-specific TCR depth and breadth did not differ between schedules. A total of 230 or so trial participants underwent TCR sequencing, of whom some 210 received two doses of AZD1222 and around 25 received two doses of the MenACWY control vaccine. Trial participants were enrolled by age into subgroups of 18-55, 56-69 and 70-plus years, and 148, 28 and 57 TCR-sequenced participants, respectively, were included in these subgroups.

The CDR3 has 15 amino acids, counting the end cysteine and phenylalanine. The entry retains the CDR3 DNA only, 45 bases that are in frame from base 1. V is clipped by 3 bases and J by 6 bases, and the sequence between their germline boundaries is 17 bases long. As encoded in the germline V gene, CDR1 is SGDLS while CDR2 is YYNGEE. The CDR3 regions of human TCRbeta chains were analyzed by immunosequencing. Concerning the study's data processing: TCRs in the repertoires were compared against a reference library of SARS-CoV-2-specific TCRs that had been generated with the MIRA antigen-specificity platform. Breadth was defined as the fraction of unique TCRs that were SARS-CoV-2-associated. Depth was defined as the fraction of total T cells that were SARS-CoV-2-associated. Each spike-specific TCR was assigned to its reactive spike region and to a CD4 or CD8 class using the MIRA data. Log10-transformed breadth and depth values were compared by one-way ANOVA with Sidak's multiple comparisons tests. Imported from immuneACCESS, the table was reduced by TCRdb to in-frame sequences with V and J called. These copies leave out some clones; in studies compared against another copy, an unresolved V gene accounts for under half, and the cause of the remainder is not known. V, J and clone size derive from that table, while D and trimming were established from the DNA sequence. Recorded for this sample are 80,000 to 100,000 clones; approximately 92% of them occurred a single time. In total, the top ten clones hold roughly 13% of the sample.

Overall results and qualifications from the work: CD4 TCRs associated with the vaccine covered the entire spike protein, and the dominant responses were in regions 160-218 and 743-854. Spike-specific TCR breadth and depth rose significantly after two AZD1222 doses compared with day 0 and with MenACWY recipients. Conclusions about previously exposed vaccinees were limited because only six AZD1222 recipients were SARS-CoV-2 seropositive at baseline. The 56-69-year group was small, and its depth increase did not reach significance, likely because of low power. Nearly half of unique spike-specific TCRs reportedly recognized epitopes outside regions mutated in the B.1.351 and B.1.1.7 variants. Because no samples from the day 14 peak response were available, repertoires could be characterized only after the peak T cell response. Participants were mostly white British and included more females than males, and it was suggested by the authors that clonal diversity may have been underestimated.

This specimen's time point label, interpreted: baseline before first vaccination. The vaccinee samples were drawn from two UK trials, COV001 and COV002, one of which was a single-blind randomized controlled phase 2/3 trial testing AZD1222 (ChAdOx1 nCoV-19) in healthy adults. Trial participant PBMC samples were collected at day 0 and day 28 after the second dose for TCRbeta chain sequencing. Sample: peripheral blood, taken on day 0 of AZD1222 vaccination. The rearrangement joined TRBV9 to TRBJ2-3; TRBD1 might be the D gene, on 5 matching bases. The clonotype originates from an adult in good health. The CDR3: CASSALLQGFDTQYF. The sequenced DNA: TGTGCCAGCAGCGCCCTCCTCCAGGGTTTTGATACGCAGTATTTT.